The 15 T cell receptor beta chains listed next were all sequenced from one sample in a study of cytomegalovirus exposure and HLA in healthy donors. A multiplex PCR was run with 60 Vbeta primers and 13 Jbeta primers. Clones were sequenced by immunoSEQ multiplex PCR, and TCRdb holds only the in-frame ones, with some missing. The sample carries 130,000 to 150,000 clones, around 85% recorded once. The specimen was PBMCs. The receptors derive from a woman in her twenties or thirties in good health and CMV-seronegative.

The sample holds one count of this clone. This same CDR3 is encoded by further DNA sequences in the sample. The chain links TRBV4-3 to TRBJ2-3; D might be TRBD2 (7 bases). In germline, CDR1 is LGHNA, CDR2 YSLEER. The CDR3 spans 16 residues. With 1 base removed from V and 1 base from J, the gap between germline ends came to 12 bases. DNA for the CDR3: TGCGCCAGCAGCCAAGGGGCGGGGGCCCGCACAGATACGCAGTATTTT. Translated, it gives CASSQGAGARTDTQYF.

This clone was picked up a small number of times. The genes are TRBV4-1 and TRBJ2-7; 8 positions agree with TRBD2. Germline trimming cut 0 bases from V and 5 bases from J; bases unmatched to any gene: 9. Germline V lookup: CDR1 MGHRA, CDR2 YSYEKL. CDR3 length equals 16 residues. CDR3 sequence (DNA): TGCGCCAGCAGCCAAGATCCAAGCGGGAGATCCAACGAGCAGTACTTC. Encoded protein: CASSQDPSGRSNEQYF.

The V call is TRBV19, the J call TRBJ2-5; perhaps TRBD2 as D (6 bases). Trimming took 2 bases from V and 0 from J, leaving 13 bases between them. The CDR3 runs 16 residues. CDR1 LNHDA and CDR2 SQIVND come from the germline V gene (reference sequence). The CDR3 DNA follows: TGTGCCAGTAGTATATCAAACGGGGGATACCAAGAGACCCAGTACTTC. This encodes CASSISNGGYQETQYF. Based on the CDR3 plus reference TRBV19 and TRBJ2-5, the full variable domain is DGGITQSPKYLFRKEGQNVTLSCEQNLNHDAMYWYRQDPGQGLRLIYYSQIVNDFQKGDIAEGYSVSREKKESFPLTVTSAQKNPTAFYLCASSISNGGYQETQYFGPGTRLLVL.

V and J are TRBV9 and TRBJ2-2; D may be TRBD1 (5 bases). The germline CDR1 and CDR2 sequences are SGDLS and YYNGEE. The V gene lost 0 bases and the J gene lost 1 base, with 7 bases spanning the gap. There are 15 residues in the CDR3. The CDR3: CASSVAGQNTGELFF. DNA of the CDR3: TGTGCCAGCAGCGTAGCAGGACAGAACACCGGGGAGCTGTTTTTT. The variable domain in full, completed from reference TRBV9 and TRBJ2-2, reads DSGVTQTPKHLITATGQRVTLRCSPRSGDLSVYWYQQSLDQGLQFLIQYYNGEERAKGNILERFSAQQFPDLHSELNLSSLELGDSALYFCASSVAGQNTGELFFGEGSRLTVL.

J is TRBJ2-3 and V is TRBV4-1; TRBD2 agrees at 8 bases. Germline loops: CDR1 MGHRA, CDR2 YSYEKL. V shed 1 base and J 5 bases; nucleotides not matched to a gene: 8. This CDR3 comprises 16 residues. CDR3 nucleotide sequence: TGCGCCAGCAGCCAAGGCTTCGGGGGGGCCCGAGATACGCAGTATTTT. The encoded protein is CASSQGFGGARDTQYF.

CDR3 amino acids: CAWRGGGGGSSYNEQFF. For the CDR3, the DNA is TGTGCCTGGAGGGGCGGCGGGGGGGGCAGCTCCTACAATGAGCAGTTCTTC. This chain joins TRBV30 and TRBJ2-1; TRBD2 matches at 9 bases. This CDR3 comprises 17 residues. The V segment lost 3 bases and the J segment 0 bases; nucleotides outside the gene matches: 9. The germline gives CDR1 GTSNPN, CDR2 SVGIG (reference sequence). Combining the CDR3 with reference TRBV30 and TRBJ2-1 gives the whole variable domain SQTIHQWPATLVQPVGSPLSLECTVEGTSNPNLYWYRQAAGRGLQLLFYSVGIGQISSEVPQNLSASRPQDRQFILSSKKLLLSDSGFYLCAWRGGGGGSSYNEQFFGPGTRLTVL.

The gene calls are TRBV5-4 and TRBJ2-1, with D perhaps TRBD1 (6 bases). V was trimmed by 7 bases and J by 9 bases, leaving 20 bases between them. The V gene's germline CDR1 is SGHNT and CDR2 YYREEE (reference sequence). The CDR3 spans 14 residues. CDR3 amino acids: CASGRAGVDREQFF. The CDR3 DNA reads as TGTGCCAGCGGTCGGGCAGGGGTCGACCGTGAGCAGTTCTTC.

The CDR3 DNA sequence: TGTGCCAGCAGCTTCAGGGGGCGCGATTCACCCCTCCACTTT. It translates to CASSFRGRDSPLHF. The rearrangement links TRBV5-8 to TRBJ1-6; TRBD1 agrees at 8 bases. The CDR3 covers 14 residues. The V segment lost 2 bases and the J segment 8 bases; nucleotides outside the gene matches: 3. Germline assignment: CDR1 SGHTS and CDR2 YDEGEE.

This clone is a singleton in its sample. J is TRBJ2-2 and V is TRBV7-8; TRBD2 matches at 12 bases. The CDR3 extends over 19 amino acids. The ends lost 5 bases at V and 4 bases at J; junction bases unmatched: 14. CDR1 is SGHVS and CDR2 is FQNEAQ in the germline V gene. The DNA of the CDR3 is TGTGCCAGCAGCCCGAGACTAGCGGGGGCCCTCCTTTCCACCGGGGAGCTGTTTTTT. Residues: CASSPRLAGALLSTGELFF.

V is TRBV7-3 and J is TRBJ2-3; no definite D call. CDR1 is SGHTA, CDR2 FQGTGA, per germline. CDR3 length equals 8 residues. Trimming shortened V by 10 bases and J by 15 bases, and 11 bases separated the two germline ends. CDR3: CANPEIYF. For the CDR3, the DNA is TGTGCCAACCCGGAGATTTATTTT.

The chain links TRBV19 to TRBJ2-1, with D possibly matching TRBD2 (6 bases). Germline loops: CDR1 LNHDA, CDR2 SQIVND (reference sequence). The CDR3 consists of 15 residues. V lost 0 bases, J lost 4 bases, and 10 bases lay in between. As DNA, the CDR3 is TGTGCCAGTAGTATAGATCTTCGGGGGTACAATGAGCAGTTCTTC. Its protein product is CASSIDLRGYNEQFF.

The V call is TRBV5-6, the J call TRBJ1-2; D is ambiguous. V lost 3 bases to trimming and J lost 2 bases, with 14 bases between them. The CDR3 is made up of 15 amino acids. Per germline, CDR1 SGHDT and CDR2 YYEEEE. Here the CDR3 reads CASSSAEAPNYGYTF. The CDR3 DNA reads TGTGCCAGCAGCTCGGCGGAGGCTCCGAACTATGGCTACACCTTC.

V gene TRBV2 combines with J gene TRBJ1-5; D ambiguous. The CDR3 runs 13 residues. Per the germline V gene, CDR1 is SNHLY and CDR2 is FYNNEI. Deletions cut 3 bases from V and 7 bases from J, with 10 bases between. The CDR3 region is CASSDDKWQPQHF. The DNA for the CDR3 is TGTGCCAGCAGTGATGACAAGTGGCAGCCCCAGCATTTT.

This clone was seen a single time. This chain uses TRBV19 with TRBJ2-4, with 8 bases matching TRBD1. Germline CDR1 reads LNHDA; CDR2 reads SQIVND (reference sequence). The CDR3 has 13 amino acids. The junction had 2 bases not matched to a gene; V was cut back by 3 bases and J by 7 bases. CDR3: CASSIQGANIQYF. The CDR3 DNA is TGTGCCAGTAGTATCCAGGGGGCCAACATTCAGTACTTC.

This clone was recorded a few times. The genes are TRBV5-6 and TRBJ2-5, with 7 bases identical to TRBD1. The CDR3 has 15 residues. J gave up 5 bases and V 7 bases, and 14 bases lay outside the gene matches. The germline gives CDR1 SGHDT, CDR2 YYEEEE. DNA of the CDR3: TGTGCCAGCGGCAACAGGGGTCTCGTCGGGGAGACCCAGTACTTC. Residues: CASGNRGLVGETQYF.